This TCR beta chain is drawn from a study of blood T cell repertoires in COVID-19. Study in general: From the United States, Italy and Spain came samples of acute and convalescent COVID-19. T cells, B-cell-depleted T cells, or PBMCs supplied cDNA or gDNA.

In the authors' methods: Reference gene primer amplification in the assay estimated nucleated cell counts. Measured with immunoSEQ multiplex PCR; TCRdb has only the in-frame clones, and not every one. V, J and clone size reflect that table, while D and trimming were determined from the DNA. The profile shows approximately 53,000 clones, about four fifths of them singletons. This clone was picked up a small number of times. V gave up 1 base and J gave up 4 bases; unmatched junction bases: 6. The CDR3 runs 15 residues. Germline loops: CDR1 SGDLS, CDR2 YYNGEE. The sequence derives from a woman aged 55-69 years with acute or convalescent COVID-19. This rearrangement joins TRBV9 to TRBJ1-2; 8 positions agree with TRBD1. The sequenced sample was peripheral blood. The CDR3 DNA reads as TGTGCCAGCAGCGTATTGGCAGGGGGCGGCTATGGCTACACCTTC. Its protein product is CASSVLAGGGYGYTF.